This TCR beta chain was sequenced during a study of T cells in Graves' hyperthyroidism and ophthalmopathy. V was pared by 6 bases and J by 3 bases, with 4 bases of the junction left unmatched. The CDR3 runs to 15 residues. TCR beta CDR3 regions were amplified from RNA transcripts. Carried out on the TCR CDR3, a first-round RT-PCR used the HTBI primer set. MiXCR, applied by TCRdb to the multiplex PCR reads, yields one record per CDR3 protein. The sample has over 700,000 distinct CDR3 sequences; roughly a sixth are singletons. The J gene is TRBJ2-5, the V gene TRBV12-3 or TRBV12-4; 13 nucleotides match TRBD2. This clonotype originated in a woman in her forties or fifties with Graves' hyperthyroidism that later progressed to Graves' ophthalmopathy. The sample was blood. CDR3 amino acids: CASRTSGGTEETQYF. The DNA for the CDR3 is TGTGCCAGCAGGACTAGCGGGGGGACTGAAGAGACCCAGTACTTC.